This T cell receptor (beta chain) was captured in a study of cytomegalovirus exposure and HLA in healthy donors. The sample holds a few counts of this clone. Per germline, CDR1 SGHTS and CDR2 YDEGEE. Trimming shortened V by 0 bases and J by 0 bases, and 12 bases separated the two germline ends. The CDR3 length is 16 residues. A multiplex PCR was run with 60 Vbeta primers and 13 Jbeta primers. Original methodology: About 11 million shared chains were among the 65 million to 85 million unique TCR beta chains that a later analysis counted. Profiling relied on immunoSEQ multiplex PCR, and the TCRdb table lists in-frame clones only, not all of them. For V, J and clone size, that table is used; D and trimming come from the DNA. This sample carries about 190,000 clones, around 84% of them seen once, and the ten largest clones take roughly 1.9%.

The chain recombines TRBV5-8 with TRBJ1-1; D is unclear. This clonotype originated in a woman between 18 and 29 years old in good health and CMV-seronegative. Sequenced material: PBMCs. The CDR3 loop reads CASSLGTHTMNTEAFF. As DNA, the CDR3 is TGTGCCAGCAGCTTGGGAACACATACTATGAACACTGAAGCTTTCTTT.